Given below is one TCR beta chain in context. Its antigen is unidentified. Losses at the gene ends were 4 bases for V and 0 bases for J; bases not matched to a gene: 8. The CDR3 is made up of 19 amino acids. CDR1 is SGHVS and CDR2 is FNYEAQ in the germline V gene. This entry is derived from a study of T cell responses to AZD1222 COVID-19 vaccine. General observations from the study: A mostly white British donor set with more females was recruited, and clonal diversity was possibly underestimated. Vaccination with two AZD1222 doses was followed by a rise in Spike-specific TCR breadth and depth. Repertoires were obtained only post-peak T cell response.

Clones were read by immunoSEQ multiplex PCR, and TCRdb kept only the in-frame ones, dropping some. The sample contains 85,000 to 130,000 clones, 70% to 90% of which appear only once. The origin of this receptor is an adult in good health. The sample consisted of peripheral blood, taken on day 0 of AZD1222 vaccination. The chain joins TRBV7-6 to TRBJ2-1; 14 bases fit TRBD2. The CDR3 here is CASSSPGLAGASSYNEQFF. The CDR3 nucleotides read TGTGCCAGCAGCTCTCCGGGACTAGCGGGGGCGAGCTCCTACAATGAGCAGTTCTTC. The full variable domain, completed using reference TRBV7-6 and TRBJ2-1, is GAGVSQSPRYKVTKRGQDVALRCDPISGHVSLYWYRQALGQGPEFLTYFNYEAQQDKSGLPNDRFSAERPEGSISTLTIQRTEQRDSAMYRCASSSPGLAGASSYNEQFFGPGTRLTVL.